The clone carrying this TCR beta chain occurred many times. The germline CDR1 and CDR2 sequences are GTSNPN and SVGIG (reference sequence). The CDR3 runs to 15 residues. V lost 6 bases to trimming and J lost 5 bases; unmatched junction nucleotides: 13. The data were taken from a study of T cells in Graves' hyperthyroidism and ophthalmopathy. TCR beta CDR3 sequences were amplified from RNA transcripts. Carried out on the TCR CDR3, a first-round RT-PCR used the HTBI primer set. A single record per CDR3 protein comes from TCRdb applying MiXCR to the multiplex PCR reads. The sample holds hundreds of thousands of distinct CDR3 sequences; around 15% are singletons and the top ten take 15% to 20%.

The sequence was obtained from a woman aged 18 to 35 with Graves' hyperthyroidism. This chain connects TRBV30 to TRBJ1-1, with 9 bases that match TRBD1. Sample: blood. As DNA, the CDR3 is TGTGCCTGTATATGGACAGGGGTGACTAGGACTGAAGCTTTCTTT. This gives the protein CACIWTGVTRTEAFF.